The rows below give T cell receptor beta chains drawn from one sample of a study of OX40 agonist ivuxolimab in advanced cancers. TCRdb's copy holds only in-frame clones and misses some; the assay was immunoSEQ multiplex PCR. Of tens of thousands of clones listed, about 85% are singletons. The input for sequencing was CD4+ or CD8+ T cells sorted from blood, taken in a trial of the OX40 agonist ivuxolimab. These receptors were obtained from an adult with an advanced solid tumor such as melanoma, head and neck, liver or kidney cancer. Both conserved end residues are part of each CDR3. A D gene is named only where the DNA matches it firmly. Size is stated for part of the rows, as once, few or many counts, or as a class when the clone is expanded.

D | J | size | V | DNA | CDR3
TRBD1 | TRBJ1-2 | - | TRBV5-1 | TGCGCCAGCAGCCCGGGACAGGGGAACTATGGCTACACCTTC | CASSPGQGNYGYTF
TRBD1 | TRBJ2-7 | few | TRBV18 | TGTGCCAGCTCACCAAGGATGACAGGGGCAGGGCCTTCCTACGAGCAGTACTTC | CASSPRMTGAGPSYEQYF
TRBD1 | TRBJ2-2 | - | TRBV5-1 | TGCGCCAGCAGCTTGTGGACAGGGAACACCGGGGAGCTGTTTTTT | CASSLWTGNTGELFF
- | TRBJ1-2 | - | TRBV5-6 | TGTGCCAGCAGCCTCTGGACAGTGGGGGCTAACTATGGCTACACCTTC | CASSLWTVGANYGYTF
- | TRBJ1-2 | - | TRBV5-4 | TGTGCCAGCAACGACCTCGGGCGGAACTATGGCTACACCTTC | CASNDLGRNYGYTF
- | TRBJ2-7 | - | TRBV7-3 | TGTGCCAGCAGCCCGACTAGTTCCTACGAGCAGTACTTC | CASSPTSSYEQYF
- | TRBJ1-2 | - | TRBV6-1 | TGTGCCAGCAGTGATGTGGGCAGGGTATCTTACTATGGCTACACCTTC | CASSDVGRVSYYGYTF
- | TRBJ1-2 | - | TRBV6-1 | TGTGCCAGCAGGGAGAGTTGGGGGCCAGACTATGGCTACACCTTC | CASRESWGPDYGYTF
- | TRBJ1-2 | once | TRBV7-9 | TGTGCCAGCAGCTTAGGGGCAGCCGGCTACACCTTC | CASSLGAAGYTF
- | TRBJ1-1 | - | TRBV18 | TGTGCCAGCTCACCAGGGGTCCCAGGGAATCGCAGGAACACTGAAGCTTTCTTT | CASSPGVPGNRRNTEAFF
TRBD2 | TRBJ2-1 | - | TRBV2 | TGTGCCAGCTCCTACGGGGCTAGCGGAGTCCAGAATGAGCAGTTCTTC | CASSYGASGVQNEQFF
- | TRBJ2-1 | - | TRBV19 | TGTGCCAGTAGATCAGGGGCGGCCCGCTCCTACAATGAGCAGTTCTTC | CASRSGAARSYNEQFF
- | TRBJ1-1 | - | TRBV10-2 | TGCGCCAGCAGTTTGGGGGGGGGATCGGTGAACACTGAAGCTTTCTTT | CASSLGGGSVNTEAFF
- | TRBJ1-5 | - | TRBV6-5 | TGTGCCAGCAGTTCCGGAGGATTTCAGCCCCAGCATTTT | CASSSGGFQPQHF
- | TRBJ1-2 | - | TRBV7-9 | TGTGCCAGCAGCTTACCCGGGACCCCCAGTGGCTACACCTTC | CASSLPGTPSGYTF
- | TRBJ1-2 | - | TRBV6-6 | TGTGCCAGCAGCGGGACTGTTGCAAACTATGGCTACACCTTC | CASSGTVANYGYTF
TRBD2 | TRBJ2-1 | - | TRBV10-3 | TGTGCCGCAGCGGGGGGGCTTTACAATGAGCAGTTCTTC | CAAAGGLYNEQFF
- | TRBJ2-5 | - | TRBV29-1 | TGCAGCGTTGACGTAGTAGCCGGCGGGGTCCAGTACTTC | CSVDVVAGGVQYF
TRBD1 | TRBJ2-2 | - | TRBV28 | TGTGCCAGCTTAATTAGGGGGCGCACCGGGGAGCTGTTTTTT | CASLIRGRTGELFF
TRBD1 | TRBJ1-1 | - | TRBV4-2 | TGTGCCAGCAGCCAAGTCGCACTGACAGGGGCTACGAACACTGAAGCTTTCTTT | CASSQVALTGATNTEAFF
TRBD1 | TRBJ2-7 | - | TRBV30 | TGTGCCTGGAGTGTAAACAGGGGTCTTAGGTACGAGCAGTACTTC | CAWSVNRGLRYEQYF
- | TRBJ1-5 | - | TRBV5-1 | TGCGCCAGCAGCTTGGACGGCTTCGGGGCCCAGCATTTT | CASSLDGFGAQHF
- | TRBJ1-6 | - | TRBV7-9 | TGTGCCAGCAGCAACAGCCGTCGGGGAAATTCACCCCTCCACTTT | CASSNSRRGNSPLHF
TRBD1 | TRBJ1-5 | - | TRBV4-1 | TGCGCCAGCAGCCAAGCTCAGGGGGGCCTGAATCAGCCCCAGCATTTT | CASSQAQGGLNQPQHF
TRBD1 | TRBJ1-1 | - | TRBV10-2 | TGCGCCACCTTGGGACAGGTCGTCATGAACACTGAAGCTTTCTTT | CATLGQVVMNTEAFF
- | TRBJ2-2 | - | TRBV15 | TGTGCCACCAGCAGAGTCAGTGCCGGGGAGCTGTTTTTT | CATSRVSAGELFF
TRBD2 | TRBJ2-1 | - | TRBV5-1 | TGCGCCAGCAGCTTTCAGGCTAGCGGGGGGAATGAGCAGTTCTTC | CASSFQASGGNEQFF
- | TRBJ1-5 | once | TRBV4-1 | TGCGCCAGCAGCCACTCGGGGGCTAATCGTGACCCCCAGCATTTT | CASSHSGANRDPQHF
- | TRBJ2-7 | - | TRBV7-2 | TGTGCCAGCACCTCCCGGACTACACATCCATACGAGCAGTACTTC | CASTSRTTHPYEQYF
TRBD2 | TRBJ2-1 | - | TRBV7-2 | TGTGCCAGCAGCTTAGAAGGGCCTAGCGGGGGGGCGAATCAGTTCTTC | CASSLEGPSGGANQFF